This T cell receptor beta chain emerged from a study of shared clonotypes between healthy human individuals. For this clone: The antigen is not known.

The junction had 9 bases not matched to a gene; V was cut back by 7 bases and J by 5 bases. Germline V gene sequence: CDR1 MNHNS, CDR2 SASEGT. This CDR3 is 14 amino acids long. Findings of the study overall: As a rule, naive subsets had a larger estimated richness than memory subsets.

At the deep level, the assay was run. Original analysis: With immunoSEQ giving junction-only sequences and no quality scores, filtering differed. Generated by immunoSEQ multiplex PCR, the TCRdb table keeps only in-frame clones and is missing some. The V and J calls and clone size were taken over from that table, and D and trimming were inferred from the DNA. Here the sample spans 2.5 million or so clones, 85% to 95% being singletons. Caucasian adults living in Nashville, Tennessee, provided all samples. The origin of this receptor is a young man in good health. The sequenced material came from naive CD4+ T cells sorted from blood. Subset denoted: CD45RA+ positively selected. The chain has TRBV6-1 and TRBJ2-5; 8 bases are a match to TRBD2. The DNA of the CDR3 is TGTGCCAGCAAGAAAAGCGGGGGAGCCGAGACCCAGTACTTC. This sequence encodes CASKKSGGAETQYF.